These 8 T cell receptor beta chains share one sample of origin, sequenced in a study of regulatory and conventional T cells in RAG deficiency (dated by TCRdb to about 2017). Libraries were prepared through the immunoSEQ multiplex PCR assay. The clones in this table, taken by TCRdb from immuneACCESS, are in-frame only. Not every clone is retained; where verified, under half of the shortfall comes from an unresolved V gene, and the cause of the rest is unknown. The sample table lists about 34,000 clones, 76% of them with a count of one. 3.4% of the sample comes from the top ten. Before genomic DNA extraction, conventional CD4+ T cells were purified from blood as CD25-low CD127-high cells. This sample was also put to use in a study of regulatory T cells. That second publication adds: The multiplex PCR used 52 forward TRBV primers and 13 reverse TRBJ primers, with assay-based and computational corrections for amplification bias.

Sequencing was performed on CD4+ effector T cells sorted from blood. Receptors were obtained from a human donor in good health.

The chain has TRBV6-1 and TRBJ1-3; no definite D call. The CDR3 runs to 12 residues. The germline gives CDR1 MNHNS, CDR2 SASEGT. Trimming cost V 7 bases and J 7 bases, with 11 bases left between them. CDR3: CASNQLGNTIYF. CDR3 nucleotide sequence: TGTGCCAGCAACCAACTGGGGAACACCATATATTTT.

V gene TRBV19 combines with J gene TRBJ2-7, with TRBD1 as a possible D gene (7 bases). The CDR3 loop spans 14 amino acids. Germline CDR1 LNHDA, CDR2 SQIVND (reference sequence). V gave up 6 bases and J gave up 0 bases, with 12 bases separating them. This CDR3 reads CASRRGQNSYEQYF. The CDR3 bases are TGTGCCAGTAGGCGGGGACAGAACTCCTACGAGCAGTACTTC. Full variable domain (missing parts from reference TRBV19 and TRBJ2-7): DGGITQSPKYLFRKEGQNVTLSCEQNLNHDAMYWYRQDPGQGLRLIYYSQIVNDFQKGDIAEGYSVSREKKESFPLTVTSAQKNPTAFYLCASRRGQNSYEQYFGPGTRLTVT.

V usage is TRBV20-1 and J usage is TRBJ2-2, with D unclear. The CDR3 sequence is 11 residues long. From germline, CDR1 is DFQATT and CDR2 SNEGSKA (reference sequence). V lost 5 bases and J 6 bases, leaving 7 bases between the germline ends. Written as DNA, the CDR3 is TGCAGTGCTGAGAGGTCCGGGGAGCTGTTTTTT. Its protein product is CSAERSGELFF.

The chain has TRBV7-8 and TRBJ1-2; D is uncertain. V was pared by 0 bases and J by 6 bases, with 8 bases between. CDR3 length equals 13 residues. CDR1 and CDR2 (germline): SGHVS, FQNEAQ. CDR3 sequence (DNA): TGTGCCAGCAGCTTAGCGCGGGCGGATGGCTACACCTTC. Protein product: CASSLARADGYTF.

The rearrangement links TRBV2 to TRBJ2-5; perhaps TRBD2 as D (6 bases). CDR3 length: 12 residues. The V gene lost 5 bases and the J gene lost 4 bases, with 8 bases spanning the gap. From germline, CDR1 is SNHLY and CDR2 FYNNEI. CDR3 DNA: TGTGCCAGCAGTCGGGAGAGAGAGACCCAGTACTTC. Encoded protein: CASSRERETQYF.

This clone was recorded a few times. V usage is TRBV2 and J usage is TRBJ1-2; TRBD1 agrees at 10 bases. CDR1 and CDR2 (germline): SNHLY, FYNNEI. The CDR3 totals 14 residues. V gave up 3 bases and J gave up 3 bases; unmatched junction bases: 1. CDR3 coding DNA: TGTGCCAGCAGTGAGACAGGGGGCCACTATGGCTACACCTTC. Translated: CASSETGGHYGYTF.

The genes are TRBV6-5 and TRBJ2-2, with 7 nucleotides matching TRBD1. This CDR3 is 15 amino acids long. V lost 4 bases, J lost 8 bases, and 10 bases stayed unmatched. In germline, CDR1 is MNHEY, CDR2 SVGAGI. The CDR3 region is CASSFRAGGTGELFF. As DNA, the CDR3 is TGTGCCAGCAGTTTTCGTGCAGGGGGAACTGGGGAGCTGTTTTTT.

As to this clone: Other DNA sequences in the same sample also yield this CDR3. The chain uses TRBV6-5 and TRBJ1-1; perhaps TRBD1 as D (5 bases). This CDR3 is 13 amino acids long. The germline V gene encodes CDR1 MNHEY and CDR2 SVGAGI. Trimming cost V 2 bases and J 2 bases, with 6 bases left between them. CDR3 region: CASSYTGNTEAFF. The CDR3 DNA reads TGTGCCAGCAGTTACACAGGTAACACTGAAGCTTTCTTT.